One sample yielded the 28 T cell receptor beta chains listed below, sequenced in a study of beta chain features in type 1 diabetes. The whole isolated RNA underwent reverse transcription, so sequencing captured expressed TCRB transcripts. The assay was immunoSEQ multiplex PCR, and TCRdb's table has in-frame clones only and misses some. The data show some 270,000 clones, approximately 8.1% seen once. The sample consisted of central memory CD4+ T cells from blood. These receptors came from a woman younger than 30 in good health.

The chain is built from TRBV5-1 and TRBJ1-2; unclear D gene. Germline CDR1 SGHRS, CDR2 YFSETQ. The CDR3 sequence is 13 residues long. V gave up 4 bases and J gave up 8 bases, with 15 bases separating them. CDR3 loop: CASSPQDPRGYTF. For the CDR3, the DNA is TGCGCCAGCAGCCCCCAGGACCCGCGGGGCTACACCTTC. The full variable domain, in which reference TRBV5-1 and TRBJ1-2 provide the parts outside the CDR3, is KAGVTQTPRYLIKTRGQQVTLSCSPISGHRSVSWYQQTPGQGLQFLFEYFSETQRNKGNFPGRFSGRQFSNSRSEMNVSTLELGDSALYLCASSPQDPRGYTFGSGTRLTVV.

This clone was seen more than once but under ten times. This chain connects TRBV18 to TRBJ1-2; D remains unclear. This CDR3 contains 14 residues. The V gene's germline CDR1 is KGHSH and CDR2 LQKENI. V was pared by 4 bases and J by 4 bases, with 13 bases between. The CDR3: CASSRILDSYGYTF. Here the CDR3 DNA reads TGTGCCAGCTCACGAATCCTAGACTCCTATGGCTACACCTTC.

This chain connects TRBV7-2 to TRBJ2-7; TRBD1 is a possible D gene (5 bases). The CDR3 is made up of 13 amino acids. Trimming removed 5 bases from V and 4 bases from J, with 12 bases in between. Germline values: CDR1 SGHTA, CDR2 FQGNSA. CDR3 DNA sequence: TGTGCCAGCAGCCGGACAACGGCTTACGAGCAGTACTTC. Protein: CASSRTTAYEQYF.

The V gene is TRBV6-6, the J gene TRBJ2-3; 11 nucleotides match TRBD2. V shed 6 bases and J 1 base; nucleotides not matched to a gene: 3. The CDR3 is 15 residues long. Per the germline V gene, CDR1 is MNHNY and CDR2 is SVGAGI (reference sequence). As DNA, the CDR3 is TGTGCCAGCAGCTCACTAGCGGGAGGCACAGATACGCAGTATTTT. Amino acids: CASSSLAGGTDTQYF.

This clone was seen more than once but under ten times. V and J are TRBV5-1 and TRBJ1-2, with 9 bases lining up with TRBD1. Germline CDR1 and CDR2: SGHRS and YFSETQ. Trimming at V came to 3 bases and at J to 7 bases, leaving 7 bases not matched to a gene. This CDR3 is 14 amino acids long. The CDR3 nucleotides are TGCGCCAGCAGCTGGGGACAGGGACAGGGTGGCTACACCTTC. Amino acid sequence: CASSWGQGQGGYTF.

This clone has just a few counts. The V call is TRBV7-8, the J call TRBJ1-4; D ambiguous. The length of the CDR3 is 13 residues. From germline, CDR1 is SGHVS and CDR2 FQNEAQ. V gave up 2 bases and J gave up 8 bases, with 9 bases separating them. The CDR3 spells CASSLTPREKLFF. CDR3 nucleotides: TGTGCCAGCAGCTTAACCCCCAGGGAAAAACTGTTTTTT.

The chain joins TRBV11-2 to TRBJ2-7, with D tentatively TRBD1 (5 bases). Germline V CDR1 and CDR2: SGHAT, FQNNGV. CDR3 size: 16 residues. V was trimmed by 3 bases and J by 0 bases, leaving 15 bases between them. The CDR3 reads CASSLTDTPSSYEQYF. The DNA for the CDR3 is TGTGCCAGCAGCTTGACAGACACCCCGAGCTCCTACGAGCAGTACTTC.

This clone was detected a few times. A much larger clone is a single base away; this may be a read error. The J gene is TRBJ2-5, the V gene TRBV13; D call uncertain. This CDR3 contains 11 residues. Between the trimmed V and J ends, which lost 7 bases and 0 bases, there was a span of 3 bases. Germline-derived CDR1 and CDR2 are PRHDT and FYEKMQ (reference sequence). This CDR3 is CASKYQETQYF. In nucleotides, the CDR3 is TGTGCCAGCAAGTACCAAGAGACCCAGTACTTC.

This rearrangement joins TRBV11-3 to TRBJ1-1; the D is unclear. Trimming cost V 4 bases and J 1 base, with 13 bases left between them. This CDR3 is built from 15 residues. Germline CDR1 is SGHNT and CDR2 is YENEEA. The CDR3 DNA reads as TGTGCCAGCAGCTCCGGAGCTAATCAGAACACTGAAGCTTTCTTT. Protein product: CASSSGANQNTEAFF.

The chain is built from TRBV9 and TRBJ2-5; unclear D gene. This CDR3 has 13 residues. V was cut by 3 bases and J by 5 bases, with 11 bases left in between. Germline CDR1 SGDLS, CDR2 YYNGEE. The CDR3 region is CASSGGTRETQYF. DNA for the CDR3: TGTGCCAGCAGCGGAGGAACACGGGAGACCCAGTACTTC.

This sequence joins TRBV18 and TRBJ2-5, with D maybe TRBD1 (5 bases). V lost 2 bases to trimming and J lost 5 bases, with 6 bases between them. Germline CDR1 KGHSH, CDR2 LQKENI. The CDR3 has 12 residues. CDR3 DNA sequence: TGTGCCAGCTCACCAGGGGCGGAGACCCAGTACTTC. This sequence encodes CASSPGAETQYF. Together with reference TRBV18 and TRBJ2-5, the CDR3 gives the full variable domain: NAGVMQNPRHLVRRRGQEARLRCSPMKGHSHVYWYRQLPEEGLKFMVYLQKENIIDESGMPKERFSAEFPKEGPSILRIQQVVRGDSAAYFCASSPGAETQYFGPGTRLLVL.

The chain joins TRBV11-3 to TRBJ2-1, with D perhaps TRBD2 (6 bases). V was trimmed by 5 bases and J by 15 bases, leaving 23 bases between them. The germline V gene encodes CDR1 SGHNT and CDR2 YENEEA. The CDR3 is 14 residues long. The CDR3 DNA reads TGTGCCAGCAGCCCTAGCTTTATAGCGGCCCAATGGTTCTTC. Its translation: CASSPSFIAAQWFF.

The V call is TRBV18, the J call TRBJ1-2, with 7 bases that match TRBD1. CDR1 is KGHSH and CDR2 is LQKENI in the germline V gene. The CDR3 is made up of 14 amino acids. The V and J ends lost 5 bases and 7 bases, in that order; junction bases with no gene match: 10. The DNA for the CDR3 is TGTGCCAGCTCATCGCTTACAGGGGAGGTTGGCTACACCTTC. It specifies CASSSLTGEVGYTF.

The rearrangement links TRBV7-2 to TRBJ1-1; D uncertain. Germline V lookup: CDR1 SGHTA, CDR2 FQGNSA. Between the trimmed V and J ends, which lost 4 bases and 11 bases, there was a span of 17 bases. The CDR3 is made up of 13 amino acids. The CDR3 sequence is CASSWNQREGAFF. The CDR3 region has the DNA TGTGCCAGCAGCTGGAACCAGCGGGAGGGCGCTTTCTTT. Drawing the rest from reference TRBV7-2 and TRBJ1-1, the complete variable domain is GAGVSQSPSNKVTEKGKDVELRCDPISGHTALYWYRQSLGQGLEFLIYFQGNSAPDKSGLPSDRFSAERTGGSVSTLTIQRTQQEDSAVYLCASSWNQREGAFFGQGTRLTVV.

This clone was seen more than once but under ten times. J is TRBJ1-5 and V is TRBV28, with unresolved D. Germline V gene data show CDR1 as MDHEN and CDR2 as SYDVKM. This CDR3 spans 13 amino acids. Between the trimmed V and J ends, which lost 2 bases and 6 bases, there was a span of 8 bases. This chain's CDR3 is CASSLVHGQPQHF. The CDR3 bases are TGTGCCAGCAGTTTAGTTCATGGTCAGCCCCAGCATTTT.

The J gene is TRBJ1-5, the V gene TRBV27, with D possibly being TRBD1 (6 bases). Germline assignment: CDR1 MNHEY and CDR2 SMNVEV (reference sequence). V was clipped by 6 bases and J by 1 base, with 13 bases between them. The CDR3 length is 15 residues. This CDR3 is CASSPQGLSNQPQHF. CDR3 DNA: TGTGCCAGCAGCCCACAGGGATTAAGCAATCAGCCCCAGCATTTT.

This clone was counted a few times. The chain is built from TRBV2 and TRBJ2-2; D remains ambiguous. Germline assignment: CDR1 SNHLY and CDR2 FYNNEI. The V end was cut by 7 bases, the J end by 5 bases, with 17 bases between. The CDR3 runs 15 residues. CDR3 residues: CASNTGPPKTGELFF. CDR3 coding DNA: TGTGCCAGCAACACCGGCCCCCCTAAGACCGGGGAGCTGTTTTTT.

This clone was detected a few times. CDR3 sequence: CASSYGGDSPLHF. The CDR3 coding sequence is TGTGCCAGCAGTTACGGGGGCGATTCACCCCTCCACTTT. J is TRBJ1-6 and V is TRBV6-5, with D maybe TRBD1 (6 bases). Trimming took off 2 bases at V and 8 bases at J, with 7 bases between the two ends. This CDR3 is built from 13 residues. CDR1 and CDR2 from the germline V gene are MNHEY and SVGAGI.

CDR3 in DNA: TGTGCCTGGCAGGGAAACTATGGCTACACCTTC. Protein sequence: CAWQGNYGYTF. The V and J genes are TRBV30 and TRBJ1-2, with D possibly matching TRBD1 (5 bases). The V end was cut by 5 bases, the J end by 2 bases, with 6 bases between. The CDR3 is made up of 11 amino acids. Germline assignment: CDR1 GTSNPN and CDR2 SVGIG (reference sequence).

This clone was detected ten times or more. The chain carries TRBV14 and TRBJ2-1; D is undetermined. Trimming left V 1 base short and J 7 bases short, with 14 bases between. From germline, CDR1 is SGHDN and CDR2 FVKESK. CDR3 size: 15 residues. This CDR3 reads CASSQGNVGLNEQFF. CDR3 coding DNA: TGTGCCAGCAGCCAAGGGAACGTGGGGTTGAATGAGCAGTTCTTC.

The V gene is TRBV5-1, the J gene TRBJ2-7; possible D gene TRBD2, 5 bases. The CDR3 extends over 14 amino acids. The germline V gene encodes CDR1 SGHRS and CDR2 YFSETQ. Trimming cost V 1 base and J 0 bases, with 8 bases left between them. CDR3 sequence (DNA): TGCGCCAGCAGCTTGTCAACTAGCTCCTACGAGCAGTACTTC. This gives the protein CASSLSTSSYEQYF.

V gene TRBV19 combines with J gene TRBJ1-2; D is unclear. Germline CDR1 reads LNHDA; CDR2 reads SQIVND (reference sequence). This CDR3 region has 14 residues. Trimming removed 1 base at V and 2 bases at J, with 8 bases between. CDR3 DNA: TGTGCCAGTAGTATAGCGCGCGGGAACTATGGCTACACCTTC. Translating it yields CASSIARGNYGYTF.

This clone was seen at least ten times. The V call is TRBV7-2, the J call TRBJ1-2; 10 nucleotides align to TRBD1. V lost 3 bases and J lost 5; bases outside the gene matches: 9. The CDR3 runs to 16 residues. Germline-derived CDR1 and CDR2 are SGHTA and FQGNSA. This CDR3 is CASSFLLGQGDYGYTF. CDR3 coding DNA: TGTGCCAGCAGCTTCCTCTTAGGACAGGGGGATTATGGCTACACCTTC.

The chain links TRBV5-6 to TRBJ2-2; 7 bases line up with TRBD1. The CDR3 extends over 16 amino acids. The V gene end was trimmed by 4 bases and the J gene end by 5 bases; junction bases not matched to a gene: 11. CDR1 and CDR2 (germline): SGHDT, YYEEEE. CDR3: CASSKYRDRTTGELFF. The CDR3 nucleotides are TGTGCCAGCAGCAAATACCGGGACAGAACAACCGGGGAGCTGTTTTTT.

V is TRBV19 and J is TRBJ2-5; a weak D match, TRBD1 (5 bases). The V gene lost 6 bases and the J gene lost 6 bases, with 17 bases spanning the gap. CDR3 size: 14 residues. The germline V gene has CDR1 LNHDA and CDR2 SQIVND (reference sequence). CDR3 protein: CASSKEQGMKTQYF. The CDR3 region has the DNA TGTGCCAGTAGCAAAGAGCAGGGAATGAAGACCCAGTACTTC.

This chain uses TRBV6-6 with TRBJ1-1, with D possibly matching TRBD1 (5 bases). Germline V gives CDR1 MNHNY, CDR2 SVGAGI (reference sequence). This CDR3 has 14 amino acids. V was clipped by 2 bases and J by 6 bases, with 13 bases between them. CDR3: CASSYTGQAAEAFF. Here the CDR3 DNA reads TGTGCCAGCAGTTACACAGGACAAGCTGCTGAAGCTTTCTTT.

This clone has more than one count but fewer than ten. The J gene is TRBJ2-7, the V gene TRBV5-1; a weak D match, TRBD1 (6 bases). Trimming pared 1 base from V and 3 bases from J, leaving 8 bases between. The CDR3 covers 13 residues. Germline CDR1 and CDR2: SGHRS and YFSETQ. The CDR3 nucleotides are TGCGCCAGCAGCTTGTCACAGGGCTACGAGCAGTACTTC. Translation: CASSLSQGYEQYF.

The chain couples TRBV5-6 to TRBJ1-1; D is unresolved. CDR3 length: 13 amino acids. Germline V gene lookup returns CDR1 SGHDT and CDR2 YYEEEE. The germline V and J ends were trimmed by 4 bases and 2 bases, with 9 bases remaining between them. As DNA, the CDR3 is TGTGCCAGCAGCCGGAGAAGAAACACTGAAGCTTTCTTT. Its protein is CASSRRRNTEAFF.